Below are 11 T cell receptor beta chains sequenced from a single sample in a study of tumor-infiltrating lymphocytes in primary liver carcinoma (dated by TCRdb to about 2017). The sequencing machine was an Illumina HiSeq 2500. TCRbeta-specific cDNA was reverse-transcribed from about 500 ng total RNA using a constant-region primer and ProtoScript II reverse transcriptase. TCRbeta libraries were built with three nested multiplex PCR rounds, a slightly modified ARM-PCR procedure. Multiplex TRBV1-TRBV30 forward primers and a Cbeta reverse primer were used in the first two PCR rounds, each of which was run for approximately 10 cycles. The public reads were reanalyzed by TCRdb: fastp trimming at Q25, MiXCR alignment, in-frame beta chains only. Identical CDR3 proteins give one entry, which carries the most common genes and DNA. The sample table shows tens of thousands of distinct CDR3 sequences, and 69% are seen once. Of the sample, more than 25% is held by the ten largest clones.

Total RNA and DNA were co-extracted without cell sorting from around 20-30 mg of bulk tissue using the AllPrep DNA/RNA mini kit. Specimen: tumor-adjacent normal liver tissue. The receptors here all came from a man aged 35 to 55 with primary liver carcinoma and hepatitis B virus infection.

In regard to this clonotype: The junction departs from the called germline gene at one end, perhaps through a read error. The gene calls are TRBV30 and TRBJ1-1; D unclear. CDR3 length: 12 amino acids. Germline V lookup: CDR1 GTSNPN, CDR2 SVGIG (reference sequence). DNA of the CDR3: TGTGCCCGGAGTAGAAGGACTGATGAAACTTTCTTT. Translated, it gives CARSRRTDETFF.

Regarding this clonotype: The CDR3 carries no conserved terminal phenylalanine or tryptophan, so it likely arises from a read error. This sequence joins TRBV6-5 and TRBJ2-3, with D unresolved. The DNA end is more similar to TRBJ1-5, so the J call may be wrong. CDR1 is MNHEY, CDR2 SVGAGI, per germline. The CDR3 has 17 residues. The CDR3 protein is CASSYSTSGRWSGTQHS. CDR3 coding DNA: TGTGCCAGCAGTTACTCGACTAGCGGGAGGTGGAGTGGTACGCAGCATTCT.

Note on this clonotype: This may be a read error: a much more frequent sequence differs by one nucleotide. The rearrangement links TRBV6-4 to TRBJ2-7; D not certain. The CDR3 extends over 13 amino acids. Looked up from germline, CDR1 is MRHNA and CDR2 is SNTAGT. The V gene lost 5 bases and the J gene lost 3 bases, with 11 bases spanning the gap. CDR3 protein: CASSKEIGYEQYF. The CDR3 nucleotides read TGTGCCAGCAGTAAGGAGATAGGCTACGAGCAGTACTTC.

To note about this clonotype: Germline and junction disagree at one end, which may indicate a read error. The V call is TRBV29-1, the J call TRBJ2-2, with a tentative D call TRBD2 (6 bases). CDR1 is SQVTM and CDR2 is ANQGSEA in the germline V gene. CDR3 length equals 12 residues. The CDR3 DNA sequence: TGCAGCGTTGATCCGGAGGCCGGGGGGCTGTTTTTT. It specifies CSVDPEAGGLFF.

The rearrangement joins TRBV2 to TRBJ1-1; 9 positions agree with TRBD1. The CDR3 sequence is 16 residues long. V lost 8 bases to trimming and J lost 4 bases; unmatched junction nucleotides: 14. The V gene's germline CDR1 is SNHLY and CDR2 FYNNEI. The CDR3 sequence is CASVDRGSLMSTEAFF. Here the CDR3 DNA reads TGTGCCAGCGTGGACAGGGGATCTCTAATGAGCACTGAAGCTTTCTTT.

Details on this clonotype: The junction shows a germline mismatch at one end, possibly a read error. The chain uses TRBV29-1 and TRBJ1-2, with D unresolved. This CDR3 comprises 13 residues. Germline-derived CDR1 and CDR2 are SQVTM and ANQGSEA. The CDR3 is CSVDAGTIYGYTF. DNA for the CDR3: TGTAGCGTTGACGCAGGAACTATCTATGGCTACACCTTC.

In this sample, this clonotype turned up many times. The rearrangement joins TRBV6-4 to TRBJ2-3; possible D gene TRBD2, 6 bases. Looked up from germline, CDR1 is MRHNA and CDR2 is SNTAGT. The CDR3 length is 13 residues. V lost 4 bases, J lost 2 bases, and 7 bases lay in between. The CDR3 DNA is TGTGCCAGCAGTGCGGGAGACACAGATACGCAGTATTTT. Translation gives CASSAGDTDTQYF.

Points on this clonotype: One end of the junction does not line up with germline, which may come from a read error. The V and J genes are TRBV29-1 and TRBJ2-3; possible D gene TRBD1, 5 bases. Germline CDR1 is SQVTM and CDR2 is ANQGSEA. CDR3 length: 12 amino acids. CDR3 residues: CSVLGVTDTQYF. As DNA, the CDR3 is TGCAGCGTGCTAGGGGTCACAGATACGCAGTACTTT.

The J gene is TRBJ2-1, the V gene TRBV6-5, with 7 positions matching TRBD2. V gave up 2 bases and J gave up 6 bases; unmatched junction bases: 7. Germline V gene lookup returns CDR1 MNHEY and CDR2 SVGAGI. The CDR3 contains 15 residues. The CDR3 is CASSYGGGASNEQFF. The CDR3 DNA sequence: TGTGCCAGCAGTTACGGGGGAGGGGCGTCCAATGAGCAGTTCTTC.

The V call is TRBV28, the J call TRBJ2-7; D is unresolved. CDR1 is MDHEN and CDR2 is SYDVKM in the germline V gene. The CDR3 spans 14 residues. The CDR3 coding sequence is TGTACCTGCAGTTTATTCGCTTGGGATGGAAAGCAGTACTTC. Amino acids: CTCSLFAWDGKQYF. Complete variable domain (other parts from reference TRBV28 and TRBJ2-7): DVKVTQSSRYLVKRTGEKVFLECVQDMDHENMFWYRQDPGLGLRLIYFSYDVKMKEKGDIPEGYSVSREKKERFSLILESASTNQTSMYLCTCSLFAWDGKQYFGPGTRLTVT.

About this clonotype: The CDR3 carries no conserved terminal phenylalanine or tryptophan, so it likely arises from a read error. The chain links TRBV12-3 or TRBV12-4 to TRBJ1-4; no firm D call. This CDR3 has 15 amino acids. The germline V and J ends were trimmed by 2 bases and 8 bases, with 15 bases remaining between them. In DNA form, the CDR3 reads TGTGCCAGCAGTTTACATACATGGTTAGGAGAAAAACTGTTTTCT. Its protein is CASSLHTWLGEKLFS.